A selection of T cell receptor beta chains follows, all from one sample in a study of blood T cell repertoires in COVID-19. The data were produced by immunoSEQ multiplex PCR, yet TCRdb's version contains in-frame clones alone and is incomplete. Seen here are roughly 230,000 clones, under 90% observed once, and the top ten hold 3.6%. The source material was peripheral blood. Receptors originate from a woman aged 80 or over with acute or convalescent COVID-19. The CDR3 runs from the conserved cysteine through the conserved F or W. D genes are given only for firm matches. Size is omitted from some rows. Given values are once, few, many or a class for expanded clones.

15	.	TRBV9	.	TRBJ1-5	CASSVDSGMNQPQHF	TGTGCCAGCAGCGTAGATTCGGGAATGAATCAGCCCCAGCATTTT
14	.	TRBV7-9	.	TRBJ1-6	CASSLEFEGTPLHF	TGTGCCAGCAGCTTAGAATTCGAGGGTACACCCCTCCACTTT
16	.	TRBV5-7	.	TRBJ1-2	CASSFVAWEGTGGYTF	TGTGCCAGCAGCTTTGTGGCCTGGGAAGGGACTGGGGGCTACACCTTC
14	.	TRBV19	TRBD1	TRBJ1-1	CASSTGQLNTEAFF	TGTGCCAGTAGTACGGGACAGTTGAACACTGAAGCTTTCTTT
14	once	TRBV5-1	.	TRBJ1-2	CASSPRGDFYGYTF	TGCGCCAGCAGCCCCCGCGGCGACTTCTATGGCTACACCTTC
15	.	TRBV7-9	.	TRBJ2-3	CASSFVVGSTDTQYF	TGTGCCAGCAGCTTTGTAGTCGGTAGCACAGATACGCAGTATTTT
15	.	TRBV29-1	TRBD2	TRBJ2-5	CSVEGGAGGYETQYF	TGCAGCGTTGAAGGGGGAGCGGGGGGATATGAGACCCAGTACTTC
14	.	TRBV19	.	TRBJ1-1	CASSRTHENTEAFF	TGTGCCAGTAGTAGGACACACGAGAACACTGAAGCTTTCTTT
15	.	TRBV5-6	TRBD1	TRBJ1-1	CASILGQGVSTEAFF	TGTGCCAGCATCCTAGGACAGGGCGTCTCGACTGAAGCTTTCTTT
13	.	TRBV7-9	TRBD1	TRBJ1-2	CASSPGQVAGYTF	TGTGCCAGCAGCCCCGGACAGGTGGCTGGCTACACCTTC
14	.	TRBV11-3	TRBD1	TRBJ1-1	CASSSGQGNTEAFF	TGTGCCAGCAGCTCGGGACAGGGGAACACTGAAGCTTTCTTT
18	.	TRBV19	.	TRBJ2-3	CASSIGSLGMTNTDTQYF	TGTGCCAGTAGTATAGGCTCGTTGGGAATGACTAACACAGATACGCAGTATTTT
12	.	TRBV5-6	.	TRBJ2-7	CASSPYEDEQYF	TGTGCCAGCAGCCCGTACGAGGACGAGCAGTACTTC
11	.	TRBV18	.	TRBJ2-1	CASSPKNEQFF	TGTGCCAGCTCACCCAAAAATGAGCAGTTCTTC
16	few	TRBV27	.	TRBJ2-2	CASRPLEGANTGELFF	TGTGCCAGCAGGCCTCTGGAGGGGGCTAACACCGGGGAGCTGTTTTTT
16	.	TRBV7-9	.	TRBJ1-2	CASSPSGGVGDYGYTF	TGTGCCAGCAGCCCCTCGGGGGGAGTGGGGGATTATGGCTACACCTTC
15	.	TRBV6-5	.	TRBJ1-2	CASSYGQGRFYGYTF	TGTGCCAGCAGTTACGGCCAGGGGCGCTTCTATGGCTACACCTTC
16	.	TRBV19	TRBD1	TRBJ1-2	CASSPQGDRANYGYTF	TGTGCCAGTAGTCCCCAGGGTGACAGGGCTAACTATGGCTACACCTTC
15	.	TRBV7-3	.	TRBJ1-2	CASSPQSGQGYGYTF	TGTGCCAGCAGCCCGCAATCGGGCCAGGGCTATGGCTACACCTTC
16	.	TRBV7-6	TRBD1	TRBJ2-1	CASSFNQGALNNEQFF	TGTGCCAGCAGTTTTAACCAGGGGGCCCTTAACAATGAGCAGTTCTTC
16	.	TRBV15	TRBD1	TRBJ1-2	CATSREVIRDSYGYTF	TGTGCCACCAGCAGAGAAGTGATCCGGGACAGCTATGGCTACACCTTC
15	.	TRBV7-9	TRBD1	TRBJ1-4	CASSSRTGGDKKLFF	TGTGCCAGCAGCTCCCGGACAGGGGGAGACAAAAAACTGTTTTTT
14	.	TRBV5-1	TRBD1	TRBJ2-7	CASSPGQGAYEQYF	TGCGCCAGCAGCCCGGGACAGGGGGCTTACGAGCAGTACTTC
15	.	TRBV5-1	.	TRBJ1-1	CASSPGVTANTEAFF	TGCGCCAGCAGCCCAGGGGTTACGGCGAACACTGAAGCTTTCTTT
18	.	TRBV6-1	.	TRBJ1-4	CASSGVFGGKLTNEKLFF	TGTGCCAGCAGTGGGGTTTTCGGGGGGAAGTTGACTAATGAAAAACTGTTTTTT
15	.	TRBV7-3	.	TRBJ1-1	CASSLNARDSTEAFF	TGTGCCAGCAGCCTGAATGCCAGGGATAGCACTGAAGCTTTCTTT
15	.	TRBV6-2/TRBV6-3	TRBD1	TRBJ1-5	CASSYAGTGNQPQHF	TGTGCCAGCAGTTACGCAGGGACAGGCAATCAGCCCCAGCATTTT
15	once	TRBV5-4	.	TRBJ2-3	CASSLDSGRSDTQYF	TGTGCCAGCAGCTTGGATAGCGGACGATCAGATACGCAGTATTTT
15	once	TRBV11-2	.	TRBJ1-3	CASSPQGIGGNTIYF	TGTGCCAGCAGCCCGCAGGGGATAGGTGGAAACACCATATATTTT
14	.	TRBV3-1/TRBV3-2	.	TRBJ1-5	CASTDSSSNQPQHF	TGTGCCAGCACCGACAGTTCTAGCAATCAGCCCCAGCATTTT
16	.	TRBV6-5	.	TRBJ1-3	CASSSNRASSGNTIYF	TGTGCCAGCAGTTCCAACAGGGCGAGCTCTGGAAACACCATATATTTT
16	.	TRBV4-3	TRBD1	TRBJ1-2	CASSQNRLQGRGGYTF	TGCGCCAGCAGCCAAAACCGGCTACAGGGGCGGGGTGGCTACACCTTC
18	.	TRBV18	TRBD1	TRBJ1-1	CASSPVSSQGARNTEAFF	TGTGCCAGCTCACCAGTTTCGAGTCAGGGGGCTCGGAACACTGAAGCTTTCTTT
15	.	TRBV11-3	.	TRBJ1-3	CASSLGGSSGNTIYF	TGTGCCAGCAGCTTAGGTGGCAGCTCTGGAAACACCATATATTTT
15	.	TRBV4-1	.	TRBJ2-3	CASSQARRGTDTQYF	TGCGCCAGCAGCCAAGCAAGGCGGGGAACAGATACGCAGTATTTT
15	.	TRBV19	TRBD1	TRBJ1-2	CASRTGQGLDYGYTF	TGTGCCAGTAGGACCGGACAGGGCCTCGACTATGGCTACACCTTC
15	few	TRBV6-5	.	TRBJ1-3	CASTEGVSSGNTIYF	TGTGCCAGCACCGAGGGGGTCAGCTCTGGAAACACCATATATTTT
14	.	TRBV13	.	TRBJ2-7	CASSADGGSYEQYF	TGTGCCAGCAGCGCAGATGGAGGCTCCTACGAGCAGTACTTC
13	.	TRBV6-5	TRBD1	TRBJ1-1	CASSLDRESEAFF	TGTGCCAGCAGCCTTGACAGGGAGAGTGAAGCTTTCTTT
14	.	TRBV7-2	.	TRBJ2-5	CASSPRREQETQYF	TGTGCCAGCAGCCCCCGGAGGGAACAAGAGACCCAGTACTTC
16	.	TRBV3-1/TRBV3-2	TRBD1	TRBJ2-6	CASSLAGGPGANVLTF	TGTGCCAGCAGCCTGGCAGGGGGTCCTGGGGCCAACGTCCTGACTTTC
15	.	TRBV3-1/TRBV3-2	TRBD2	TRBJ2-2	CASSLSGVNTGELFF	TGTGCCAGCAGCCTCAGCGGGGTTAACACCGGGGAGCTGTTTTTT
14	.	TRBV7-7	.	TRBJ1-1	CASSPTRGAAEAFF	TGTGCTAGCAGCCCGACCAGGGGAGCGGCTGAAGCTTTCTTT
15	.	TRBV6-5	TRBD1	TRBJ2-2	CATAEQGAGTGELFF	TGTGCCACCGCCGAACAGGGGGCCGGCACCGGGGAGCTGTTTTTT
16	few	TRBV14	.	TRBJ2-6	CASSQTPLTGANVLTF	TGTGCCAGCAGCCAGACTCCCCTTACTGGGGCCAACGTCCTGACTTTC
12	.	TRBV24-1	.	TRBJ1-2	CATSDHRSTYTF	TGTGCCACCAGTGATCACAGGTCCACCTACACCTTC
17	once	TRBV19	.	TRBJ2-2	CASSLVSPGSNTGELFF	TGTGCCAGTAGTCTAGTCTCACCAGGCTCGAACACCGGGGAGCTGTTTTTT
14	.	TRBV29-1	TRBD1	TRBJ1-3	CSVRRDRDGNTIYF	TGCAGCGTTCGCCGGGACAGGGACGGAAACACCATATATTTT
15	.	TRBV5-5	.	TRBJ2-1	CASSLGATENNEQFF	TGTGCCAGCAGCTTGGGGGCGACAGAAAACAATGAGCAGTTCTTC
14	.	TRBV5-1	.	TRBJ1-2	CASSLDSFNYGYTF	TGCGCCAGCAGCTTGGACTCCTTTAACTATGGCTACACCTTC
14	.	TRBV4-1	TRBD1	TRBJ2-1	CASSQKDPRDRAFF	TGCGCCAGCAGCCAAAAAGACCCAAGGGACAGGGCATTCTTC
13	.	TRBV27	TRBD2	TRBJ2-3	CASSFSGGDTQYF	TGTGCCAGCAGTTTTTCCGGGGGGGATACGCAGTATTTT
12	.	TRBV24-1	.	TRBJ1-2	CATGDPGYGYTF	TGTGCCACCGGCGACCCAGGGTATGGCTACACCTTC
16	.	TRBV4-2	TRBD2	TRBJ2-3	CASSQTGLAGADTQYF	TGTGCCAGCAGCCAGACAGGACTAGCGGGGGCAGATACGCAGTATTTT
14	.	TRBV19	.	TRBJ2-3	CASSPSRGTDTQYF	TGTGCCAGTAGTCCTTCAAGAGGCACAGATACGCAGTATTTT
17	once	TRBV11-3	TRBD1	TRBJ2-7	CASSFRDRAKSSYEQYF	TGTGCCAGCAGCTTCCGGGACAGGGCCAAGAGCTCCTACGAGCAGTACTTC
13	.	TRBV28	TRBD1	TRBJ1-5	CASLDRGDQPQHF	TGTGCCAGTTTGGACAGGGGCGATCAGCCCCAGCATTTT